The 14 T cell receptor beta chains listed next were all sequenced from one sample in a study of blood T cell repertoires in COVID-19. The assay was immunoSEQ multiplex PCR, and TCRdb's table has in-frame clones only and misses some. The sample includes over 85,000 clones, 76% of them seen just once. Input material: peripheral blood. The receptors stem from a woman of 80 years or more with acute or convalescent COVID-19.

The V and J genes are TRBV3-1 (or the pseudogene TRBV3-2) and TRBJ2-2, with D tentatively TRBD1 (6 bases). Trimming cost V 3 bases and J 0 bases, with 8 bases left between them. The CDR3 length is 15 residues. CDR1 is LGHDT and CDR2 is YNNKEL in the germline V gene (reference sequence). The CDR3: CASSQGHTNTGELFF. CDR3 DNA: TGTGCCAGCAGCCAGGGACATACGAACACCGGGGAGCTGTTTTTT.

The V call is TRBV18, the J call TRBJ2-2; D not resolved. The CDR3 runs to 15 residues. With 2 bases removed from V and 5 bases from J, the gap between germline ends came to 12 bases. Per germline, CDR1 KGHSH and CDR2 LQKENI. The CDR3 DNA reads TGTGCCAGCTCACCAGAGACTCCGAGTACCGGGGAGCTGTTTTTT. It is translated as CASSPETPSTGELFF. The full variable domain, with the rest looked up from reference TRBV18 and TRBJ2-2, is NAGVMQNPRHLVRRRGQEARLRCSPMKGHSHVYWYRQLPEEGLKFMVYLQKENIIDESGMPKERFSAEFPKEGPSILRIQQVVRGDSAAYFCASSPETPSTGELFFGEGSRLTVL.

This chain joins TRBV3-1 (or the pseudogene TRBV3-2) and TRBJ2-5, with 10 bases aligning to TRBD2. Germline trimming cut 3 bases from V and 5 bases from J; bases unmatched to any gene: 3. Germline-derived CDR1 and CDR2 are LGHDT and YNNKEL (reference sequence). The CDR3 totals 14 residues. The CDR3 spells CASSQRTSGETQYF. The CDR3 DNA reads TGTGCCAGCAGCCAGCGGACTAGCGGTGAGACCCAGTACTTC.

The chain combines TRBV12-3 or TRBV12-4 with TRBJ2-7, with 8 bases identical to TRBD1. V lost 6 bases and J lost 9; bases outside the gene matches: 10. This CDR3 has 13 amino acids. As DNA, the CDR3 is TGTGCCAGCAGCCCCGGACAGGGATTGTGGCAGTACTTC. Its translation: CASSPGQGLWQYF.

This clone was seen a single time. The chain employs TRBV6-5 and TRBJ1-3; D unclear. CDR3 length: 16 amino acids. Germline-derived CDR1 and CDR2 are MNHEY and SVGAGI. The V end was cut by 0 bases, the J end by 4 bases, with 13 bases between. CDR3 loop: CASSYSGREGGNTIYF. The CDR3 DNA follows: TGTGCCAGCAGTTACTCTGGCCGGGAAGGAGGAAACACCATATATTTT.

V is TRBV4-2 and J is TRBJ1-3, with D unresolved. V lost 1 base and J 2 bases, leaving 15 bases between the germline ends. Germline V gene sequence: CDR1 LGHNA, CDR2 YNFKEQ. The CDR3 runs to 17 residues. The CDR3 region is CASSQATARGPGNTIYF. The CDR3 bases are TGTGCCAGCAGCCAAGCAACGGCACGGGGTCCTGGAAACACCATATATTTT.

This CDR3 is CASSVGGRDGTDTQYF. The DNA for the CDR3 is TGTGCCAGCAGCGTTGGCGGGAGGGATGGCACAGATACGCAGTATTTT. The J gene is TRBJ2-3, the V gene TRBV9; 9 positions agree with TRBD2. With 2 bases clipped from V and 1 base from J, the junction kept 5 bases outside the gene matches. The germline V gene encodes CDR1 SGDLS and CDR2 YYNGEE. This CDR3 has 16 residues.

The J gene is TRBJ2-1, the V gene TRBV5-6, with a possible D match to TRBD2 (5 bases). Germline V CDR1 and CDR2: SGHDT, YYEEEE. This CDR3 is built from 14 residues. V was trimmed by 0 bases and J by 8 bases, leaving 12 bases between them. CDR3 in DNA: TGTGCCAGCAGCTTGGACAGAATTAGCGATGAGCAGTTCTTC. Translating gives CASSLDRISDEQFF.

V gene TRBV28 combines with J gene TRBJ2-1, with 10 bases lining up with TRBD2. Germline-derived CDR1 and CDR2 are MDHEN and SYDVKM. The CDR3 loop spans 18 amino acids. The junction had 13 bases not matched to a gene; V was cut back by 4 bases and J by 4 bases. In DNA form, the CDR3 reads TGTGCCAGCAGTTCCACCGCCGGCCTACTAGCGGGGTACAATGAGCAGTTCTTC. Translation gives CASSSTAGLLAGYNEQFF.

The chain recombines TRBV7-2 with TRBJ2-3, with no clear D. This CDR3 region has 13 residues. CDR1 is SGHTA and CDR2 is FQGNSA in the germline V gene. Trimming cost V 5 bases and J 3 bases, with 9 bases left between them. The CDR3 DNA is TGTGCCAGCAGCCCTTCTTTTACAGATACGCAGTATTTT. Its protein product is CASSPSFTDTQYF.

This clone has only a few counts. This chain uses TRBV3-1 (or the pseudogene TRBV3-2) with TRBJ1-4, with 7 bases matching TRBD1. Germline V gene lookup returns CDR1 LGHDT and CDR2 YNNKEL (reference sequence). V lost 1 base, J lost 4 bases, and 3 bases stayed unmatched. The CDR3 spans 15 residues. The CDR3 region is CASSQGGTVNEKLFF. The CDR3 DNA is TGTGCCAGCAGCCAAGGAGGGACAGTTAATGAAAAACTGTTTTTT.

V gene TRBV5-4 combines with J gene TRBJ1-1, with unresolved D. The V end was cut by 1 base, the J end by 1 base, with 8 bases between. CDR1 is SGHNT and CDR2 is YYREEE in the germline V gene (reference sequence). The CDR3 runs 14 residues. The CDR3 is CASSLKQTNTEAFF. In DNA, the CDR3 is TGTGCCAGCAGCTTGAAACAGACGAACACTGAAGCTTTCTTT.

V is TRBV11-2 and J is TRBJ2-2; D is perhaps TRBD1 (5 bases). CDR1 SGHAT and CDR2 FQNNGV come from the germline V gene. The V and J ends lost 2 bases and 0 bases respectively, with 10 bases between them. The CDR3 loop spans 16 amino acids. The CDR3 nucleotides are TGTGCCAGCAGCTTACAGGACATCGCGAACACCGGGGAGCTGTTTTTT. This translates into CASSLQDIANTGELFF. Full variable domain (rest looked up from reference TRBV11-2 and TRBJ2-2): EAGVAQSPRYKIIEKRQSVAFWCNPISGHATLYWYQQILGQGPKLLIQFQNNGVVDDSQLPKDRFSAERLKGVDSTLKIQPAKLEDSAVYLCASSLQDIANTGELFFGEGSRLTVL.

The J gene is TRBJ1-3, the V gene TRBV3-1 (or the pseudogene TRBV3-2); tentative D call: TRBD1 (5 bases). The CDR3 extends over 18 amino acids. Trimming stripped 3 bases from V and 0 bases from J, with 18 bases between. Germline V CDR1 and CDR2: LGHDT, YNNKEL (reference sequence). This CDR3 is CASSHDGGRRSSGNTIYF. The CDR3 coding sequence is TGTGCCAGCAGCCACGACGGGGGACGGCGATCCTCTGGAAACACCATATATTTT.